This T cell receptor (beta chain) is from a study of shared clonotypes between healthy human individuals (dated by TCRdb to the early 2020s). Broadly, across the study: Two women and three men aged 18 to 49 years were included in the cohort. For each donor, three plates each were used for CD4 naive and CD4 memory, two plates were used for CD8 naive, and one plate was used for CD8 memory. Blood TCR repertoires of a handful of healthy adults were deeply sequenced to estimate repertoire size and the extent of clonotype sharing between individuals. Different laboratories and diverse techniques were used to prepare libraries and sequence TCR repertoires, to increase sequencing depth and limit assay-specific biases. Per donor, leukapheresis produced somewhere between about 0.94 and 9.5 billion PBMCs.

Using the deep immunoSEQ assay, TCR CDR3 regions were amplified from genomic DNA by multiplex PCR. Genomic DNA extracted from each cell subset was distributed evenly over all wells of several immunoSEQ 96-well plates, and each plate served as one replicate. Each replicate PCR for sorted subsets received around 0.2 ug genomic DNA, equal to about 30,000 T cell genomes. The purified libraries were quantified using a Qubit 3.0 fluorometer, sized with a Bioanalyzer 2100, and then quantified again using the KAPA Library Quantification kit. Every immunoSEQ 96-well plate was sequenced on a separate single-read 150-cycle Illumina NextSeq 550 flow cell. The authors' pipeline ran thus. Because the immunoSEQ output held only junctional sequences and lacked quality scores, the filtering could not match the filtering applied to full-length reads. To assign V/J genes and CDR3, sequences were annotated against IMGT germline references using PyIR, a Python wrapper for IgBLAST v1.9. Reads with weak V/J assignments (E-value above 1e-6), missing CDR3, stop codons, out-of-frame junctions, or ambiguous translated residues were removed. A V3J clonotype was defined by an identical inferred V gene, J gene, and CDR3 amino acid sequence. The percentage overlap between two repertoires was calculated by dividing the number of shared unique clonotypes by the size of the smaller repertoire. Richness of each repertoire was evaluated using RTK rarefaction, the Chao1 estimator, and Recon v2.1 estimates of unobserved clonotypes. For all TCRbeta clonotypes obtained by the gDNA method from a handful of donors, generation probabilities were computed with OLGA. As stored in TCRdb, this immuneACCESS dataset retains in-frame rearrangements with V and J assigned. A fraction of the clones does not appear; measured against another copy, unresolved V genes explain less than half of the discrepancy, and the remainder lacks a known reason. The V and J calls and clone size come from that table; D and trimming were worked out from the DNA. In all, the sample holds some 2.1 million clones, and roughly 95% of those were seen once. The ten biggest clones cover less than 2% of the sample.

Comment on this clone: The antigen it binds to is not known. Base qualities are not at hand, and no much larger clone is one base apart.

Study-wide findings and limitations: Rarefaction of sorted-subset datasets indicated incomplete sequencing despite the large sequencing depth. The small number of donors limited the genetic and exposure-history diversity represented. Sampling was limited to blood, and TCR repertoires in tissue likely differ from TCR repertoires in blood. Sharing across a handful of donors was observed for approximately 4.6% of naive CD4, about 4% of naive CD8, over 2% of memory CD4, and around 0.4% of memory CD8 clonotypes. Based on pairwise subsampling, the degree of clonotype sharing among donors was expected to be affected by sequencing depth. Higher generation probabilities were observed for clonotypes shared by all four sorted-subset donors than for non-shared clonotypes. Naive subsets generally had larger estimated clonotype richness than memory subsets.

The CDR3 measures 14 amino acids from cysteine to phenylalanine. Only CDR3 DNA remains: 42 bases, in frame from the first base. V drops 4 bases and J drops 6 bases, leaving 12 bases in between. CDR1 and CDR2 are read off the germline V gene as MDHEN and SYDVKM. For the CD8 naive samples, CD45RO-negative cells were positively selected for CCR7, yielding a CD45RA+CCR7+ population from which TemRA cells were excluded. Donors were healthy HIV-negative adults with no recently reported acute infections or vaccinations. Every donor was a Caucasian adult living in Nashville, Tennessee, USA. Blood was obtained by leukapheresis, after which PBMCs were separated by Ficoll-Histopaque density gradient centrifugation and cryopreserved in liquid nitrogen vapor phase. Purity and quantity of every magnetically sorted T cell population were checked by analytical flow cytometry. Each sorted fraction had its genomic DNA isolated and then quantified by UV absorbance on a Nanodrop 2000c.

This TCR came from a young man in good health. Some clones in this sample may be carry-over from other donors' samples. The V gene is TRBV28 and the J gene is TRBJ2-2; a tentative D match to TRBD2 spans 5 bases. The sequenced sample consisted of naive CD8+ T cells from PBMCs. In the paper's terms, the cell subset or site label means: CD45RA+CCR7+. The bases read TGTGCCAGCAGTTCGGGGTACGGGGCCGGGGAGCTGTTTTTT. It translates as CASSSGYGAGELFF. Supplemented by the reference TRBV28 and TRBJ2-2 proteins around the CDR3, the complete variable domain is DVKVTQSSRYLVKRTGEKVFLECVQDMDHENMFWYRQDPGLGLRLIYFSYDVKMKEKGDIPEGYSVSREKKERFSLILESASTNQTSMYLCASSSGYGAGELFFGEGSRLTVL.